This entry describes one T cell receptor beta chain. Its binding antigen is unknown. Base qualities are not at hand, and no much larger clone is one base apart. This record belongs to a study of cytotoxic CD8 clonotypes in ibrutinib-treated CLL (dated by TCRdb to the early 2020s). In the study overall: In this cohort, around 15 patients were treatment-naive and approximately 10 were relapsed/refractory, while 17 to 18 had unmutated IGHV. Partial responses were observed in some 24 patients and complete responses in 2; after a median follow-up of roughly 62 months, remission was maintained in roughly 14 patients and progression was observed in approximately 12. The response samples were drawn at a median of 12 months into treatment, with a range of about 6 to 40 months. On average, each sample had about 250,000 productive templates and more than 75,000 productive rearrangements. Of the 85 to 90 participants in the trial, 26 had longitudinal samples available. Cryopreserved peripheral blood mononuclear cells were obtained prior to treatment, at the time of response, and at either disease progression or sustained remission. Every remission and progressive disease sample was obtained while ibrutinib was still being received by the patients. On the study overall, not on this receptor specifically: Sustained-remission and progressing patients did not have matched sampling times, and lymph node repertoires were not examined. Public clonotypes were rare and either contracted or stayed stable during treatment, and the rise in clonality at ibrutinib response reflected the expansion of private clonotypes. Baseline clonality exceeded that of age-matched healthy donors and correlated strongly with circulating CD8+ T-cell counts. Clonality increased at ibrutinib response, stayed stable in sustained remission, and fell back toward baseline at progression.

The time point tag for this specimen amounts to: progressive disease on ibrutinib. For TCR beta library preparation, about 2.1 micrograms of genomic DNA were extracted from the cryopreserved PBMCs. Longitudinal blood samples from CLL patients on ibrutinib monotherapy underwent high-throughput TCR beta sequencing. The patients took part in an open-label, single-center phase 2 trial of ibrutinib monotherapy. On a MiSeq, deep resolution sequencing aimed for a depth between 1 in 1 million and 1 in 200,000 T cells, with each clonotype covered 10x on average. The immunoSEQ hsTCRB Kit was used to generate the TCR beta libraries. In the original analysis: The data were analyzed with ImmunoSEQ Analyzer and ImmunoSEQ Data Assistant, and V, D and J gene assignments followed IMGT definitions. Clonality, which ranges from 0 to 1, was calculated as one minus the normalized Shannon entropy of productive rearrangement frequencies. Only overrepresented clonotypes making up at least 0.05% of the repertoire of each patient were included in the public clonotype analysis. Approximately 13 age-matched healthy donor repertoires from immuneACCESS served as clonality controls. Imported from immuneACCESS, the table was reduced by TCRdb to in-frame sequences with V and J called. These copies leave out some clones; in studies compared against another copy, an unresolved V gene accounts for under half, and the cause of the remainder is not known. V, J and clone size are taken as reported in that table, and D and trimming were inferred from the DNA itself. The table for this sample lists 150,000 to 200,000 clones; roughly 84% of them were counted only once. Over 2.5% of the sample is held by the ten biggest clonotypes.

CDR1 is given as DFQATT and CDR2 as SNEGSKA, both from the germline V gene (reference sequence). The CDR3 measures 11 amino acids from cysteine to phenylalanine. Only the CDR3 portion is preserved as DNA: 33 bases, with reading frame beginning at the first base. Trimming removed 4 bases from V and 7 bases from J, leaving 11 bases between the germline ends. In this chain, TRBV20-1 is recombined with TRBJ2-7; the D gene is perhaps TRBD2, on 5 matching bases. The TCR originated in a human donor with chronic lymphocytic leukemia. Material: PBMCs, obtained at disease progression, from a patient treated with ibrutinib. The nucleotide sequence is TGCAGTGCTATGAGGGTGGGGGAGCAGTACTTC. The encoded protein is CSAMRVGEQYF.